This note documents a single T cell receptor beta chain sequence. Compared with germline, one end of the junction differs, possibly owing to a read error. From germline, CDR1 is SEHNR and CDR2 FQNEAQ (reference sequence). The CDR3 spans 17 residues. These data belong to a study of cytomegalovirus exposure and HLA in healthy donors. PCR primers comprised 60 Vbeta and 13 Jbeta primers. Only in-frame clones appear in the TCRdb table, and some are missing; sequencing was by immunoSEQ multiplex PCR. Counted here are about 190,000 clones, roughly 80% occurring once; the ten biggest clones make up 3.5% to 4%.

The receptor was derived from a man between 50 and 59 years old in good health and CMV-seronegative. The rearrangement uses TRBV7-9 and TRBJ2-5; 10 nucleotides line up with TRBD2. Source material: PBMCs. CDR3 protein: CSSSLVGLAGAWGTQYF. CDR3 coding DNA: TGTTCCAGCAGCTTAGTAGGGCTAGCGGGGGCCTGGGGGACCCAGTACTTC.